This T cell receptor beta chain comes out of a study of shared clonotypes between healthy human individuals. Trimming removed 6 bases from V and 6 bases from J; junction bases left unmatched: 9. The CDR3 sequence is 15 residues long. The germline gives CDR1 MDHEN, CDR2 SYDVKM. Sequencing used immunoSEQ multiplex PCR; TCRdb keeps in-frame clones, though not all of them. Among approximately 1.5 million clones listed, 95% to 99% were seen once. The rearrangement joins TRBV28 to TRBJ2-7; 12 bases agree with TRBD2. This TCR came from a man aged 25-45 years in good health. Specimen: naive CD4+ T cells sorted from blood. As for subset: CD45RA+ positively selected. CDR3 in amino acids: CASRPQTSGRGEQYF. CDR3 nucleotide sequence: TGTGCCAGCAGGCCCCAGACTAGCGGGAGAGGCGAGCAGTACTTC.